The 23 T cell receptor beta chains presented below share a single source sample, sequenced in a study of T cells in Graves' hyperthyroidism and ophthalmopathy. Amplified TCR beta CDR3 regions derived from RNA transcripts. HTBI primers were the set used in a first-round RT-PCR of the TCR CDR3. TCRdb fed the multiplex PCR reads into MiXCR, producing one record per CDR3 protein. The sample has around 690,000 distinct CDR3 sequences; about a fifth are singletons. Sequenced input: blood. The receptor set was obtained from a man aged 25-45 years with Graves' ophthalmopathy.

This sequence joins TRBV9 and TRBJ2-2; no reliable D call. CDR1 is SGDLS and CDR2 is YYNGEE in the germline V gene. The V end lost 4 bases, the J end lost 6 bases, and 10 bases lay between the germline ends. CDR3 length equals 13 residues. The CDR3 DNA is TGTGCCAGCAGCCCAACTCCTCCCGGGGAGCTGTTTTTT. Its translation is CASSPTPPGELFF.

DNA of the CDR3: TGTGCCTACCGCGTAACTAGTCCTGAGGAGCAGTACTTC. This encodes CAYRVTSPEEQYF. The J gene is TRBJ2-7, the V gene TRBV24-1; D may be TRBD2 (5 bases). Germline V gene data show CDR1 as KGHDR and CDR2 as SFDVKD. The V gene lost 12 bases and the J gene lost 7 bases, with 21 bases spanning the gap. The CDR3 sequence is 13 residues long.

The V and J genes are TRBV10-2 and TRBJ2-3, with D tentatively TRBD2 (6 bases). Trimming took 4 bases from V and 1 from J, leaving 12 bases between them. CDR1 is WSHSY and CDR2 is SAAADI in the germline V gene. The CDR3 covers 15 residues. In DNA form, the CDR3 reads TGCGCCAGCAGTGCGTGGCGGGGTCGCACAGATACGCAGTATTTT. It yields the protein CASSAWRGRTDTQYF.

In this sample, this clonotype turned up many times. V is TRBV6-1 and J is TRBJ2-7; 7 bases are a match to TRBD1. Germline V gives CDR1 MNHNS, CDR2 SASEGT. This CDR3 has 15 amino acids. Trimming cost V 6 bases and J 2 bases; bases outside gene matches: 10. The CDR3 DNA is TGTGCCAGCAGCCACGAGGGGACAGTCGCCTACGAGCAGTACTTC. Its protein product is CASSHEGTVAYEQYF.

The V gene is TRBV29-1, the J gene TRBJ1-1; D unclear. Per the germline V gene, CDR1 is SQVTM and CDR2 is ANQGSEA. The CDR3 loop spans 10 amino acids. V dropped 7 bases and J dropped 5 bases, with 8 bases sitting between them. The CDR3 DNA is TGCAGCGGAATAGGGACTGAAGCTTTCTTT. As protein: CSGIGTEAFF.

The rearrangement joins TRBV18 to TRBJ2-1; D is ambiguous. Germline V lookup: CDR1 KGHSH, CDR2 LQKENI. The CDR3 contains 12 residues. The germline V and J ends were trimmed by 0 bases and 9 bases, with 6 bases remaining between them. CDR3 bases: TGTGCCAGCTCACCACCGCACGGTGAGCAGTTCTTC. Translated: CASSPPHGEQFF.

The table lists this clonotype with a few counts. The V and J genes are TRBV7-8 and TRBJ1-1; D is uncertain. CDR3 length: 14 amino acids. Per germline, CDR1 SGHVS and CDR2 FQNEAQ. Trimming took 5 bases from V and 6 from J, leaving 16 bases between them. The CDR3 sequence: CASSRISSGAEAFF. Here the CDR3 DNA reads TGTGCCAGCAGCCGGATATCCTCCGGGGCTGAAGCTTTCTTT.

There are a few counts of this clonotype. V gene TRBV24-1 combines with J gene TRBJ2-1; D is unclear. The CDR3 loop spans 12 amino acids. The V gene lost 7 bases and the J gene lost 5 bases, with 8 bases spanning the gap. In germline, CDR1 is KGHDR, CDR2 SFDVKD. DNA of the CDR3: TGTGCCACCAGCGCACCTAACAATGAGCAGTTCTTC. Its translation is CATSAPNNEQFF.

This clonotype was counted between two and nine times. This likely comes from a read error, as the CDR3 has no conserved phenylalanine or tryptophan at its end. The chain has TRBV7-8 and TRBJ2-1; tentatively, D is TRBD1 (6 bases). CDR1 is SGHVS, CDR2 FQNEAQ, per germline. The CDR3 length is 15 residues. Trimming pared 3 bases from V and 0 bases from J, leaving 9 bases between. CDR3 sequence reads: CASSFQGSSYNEQFS. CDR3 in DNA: TGTGCCAGCAGCTTTCAGGGGAGCTCCTACAATGAGCAGTTCTCC.

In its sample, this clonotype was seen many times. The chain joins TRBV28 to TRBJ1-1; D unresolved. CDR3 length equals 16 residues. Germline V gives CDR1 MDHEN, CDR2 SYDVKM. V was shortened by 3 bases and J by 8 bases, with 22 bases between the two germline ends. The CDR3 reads CASSFPRTGPGLEAFF. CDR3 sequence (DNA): TGTGCCAGCAGTTTCCCAAGGACGGGTCCGGGCCTAGAAGCTTTCTTT.

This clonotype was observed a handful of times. The CDR3 spells CASSLELAGPSSYEQYF. For the CDR3, the DNA is TGCGCCAGCAGCTTGGAACTAGCGGGGCCTAGCTCCTACGAGCAGTACTTC. The chain links TRBV5-1 to TRBJ2-7; 10 nucleotides align to TRBD2. CDR3 length equals 17 residues. Trimming removed 0 bases from V and 0 bases from J; junction bases left unmatched: 6. Germline V gene lookup returns CDR1 SGHRS and CDR2 YFSETQ.

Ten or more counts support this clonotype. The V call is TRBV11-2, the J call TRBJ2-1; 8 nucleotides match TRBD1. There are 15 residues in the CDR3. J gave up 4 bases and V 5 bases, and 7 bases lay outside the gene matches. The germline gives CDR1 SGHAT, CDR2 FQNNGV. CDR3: CASSVRDRPYNEQFF. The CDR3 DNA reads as TGTGCCAGCAGCGTCCGGGACAGGCCATACAATGAGCAGTTCTTC.

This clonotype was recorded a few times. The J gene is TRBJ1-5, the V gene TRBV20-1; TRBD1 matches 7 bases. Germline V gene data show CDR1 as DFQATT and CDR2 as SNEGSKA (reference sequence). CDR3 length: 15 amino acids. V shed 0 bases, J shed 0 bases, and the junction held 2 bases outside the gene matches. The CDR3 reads CSARENRGSNQPQHF. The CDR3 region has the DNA TGCAGTGCTAGAGAAAACAGGGGTAGCAATCAGCCCCAGCATTTT.

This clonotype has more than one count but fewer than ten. As DNA, the CDR3 is TGCGCCAGCAGCTACGAAGTTTCATCAGGGGGCTCGGTCTATGGCTACACCTTC. Translated: CASSYEVSSGGSVYGYTF. V usage is TRBV4-1 and J usage is TRBJ1-2, with 8 nucleotides matching TRBD1. The V and J ends lost 5 bases and 4 bases, in that order; junction bases with no gene match: 18. The CDR3 totals 18 residues. Germline CDR1 reads MGHRA; CDR2 reads YSYEKL.

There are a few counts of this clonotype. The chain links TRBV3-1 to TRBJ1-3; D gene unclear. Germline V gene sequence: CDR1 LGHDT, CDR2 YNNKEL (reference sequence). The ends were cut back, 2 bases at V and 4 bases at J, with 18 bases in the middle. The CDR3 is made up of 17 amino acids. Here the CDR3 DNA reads TGTGCCAGCAGCCAAAGCCTCTTCAGGCGGGTGGGAAACACCATATATTTT. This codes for CASSQSLFRRVGNTIYF.

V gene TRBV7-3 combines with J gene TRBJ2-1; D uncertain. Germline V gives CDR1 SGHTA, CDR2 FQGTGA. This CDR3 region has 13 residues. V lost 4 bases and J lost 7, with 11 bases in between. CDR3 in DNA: TGTGCCAGCAGCTCGGACCAGAATAATGAGCAGTTCTTC. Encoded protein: CASSSDQNNEQFF. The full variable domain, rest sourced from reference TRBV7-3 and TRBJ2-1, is GAGVSQTPSNKVTEKGKYVELRCDPISGHTALYWYRQSLGQGPEFLIYFQGTGAADDSGLPNDRFFAVRPEGSVSTLKIQRTERGDSAVYLCASSSDQNNEQFFGPGTRLTVL.

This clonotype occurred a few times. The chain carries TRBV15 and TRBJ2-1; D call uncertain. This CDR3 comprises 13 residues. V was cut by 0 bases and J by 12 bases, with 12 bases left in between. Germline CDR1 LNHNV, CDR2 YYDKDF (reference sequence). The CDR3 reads CATSRDRTDGQFF. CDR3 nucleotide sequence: TGTGCCACCAGCAGAGATCGGACCGACGGGCAGTTCTTC.

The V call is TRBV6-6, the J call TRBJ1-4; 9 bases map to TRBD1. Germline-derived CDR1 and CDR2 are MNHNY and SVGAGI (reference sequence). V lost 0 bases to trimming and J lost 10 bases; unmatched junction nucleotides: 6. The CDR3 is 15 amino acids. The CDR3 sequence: CASSYSDRGRRKLFF. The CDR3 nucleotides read TGTGCCAGCAGTTACTCGGACAGGGGACGGAGAAAACTGTTTTTT.

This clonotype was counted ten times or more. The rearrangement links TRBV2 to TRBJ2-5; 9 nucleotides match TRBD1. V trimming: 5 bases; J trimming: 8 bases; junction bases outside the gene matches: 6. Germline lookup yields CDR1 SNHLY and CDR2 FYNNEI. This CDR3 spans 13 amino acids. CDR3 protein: CASSPGQGLTQYF. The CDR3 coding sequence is TGTGCCAGCAGTCCAGGACAGGGGTTAACCCAGTACTTC.

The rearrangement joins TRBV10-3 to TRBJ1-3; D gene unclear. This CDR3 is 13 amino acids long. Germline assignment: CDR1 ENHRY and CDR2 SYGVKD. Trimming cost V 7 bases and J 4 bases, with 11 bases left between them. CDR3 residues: CAITDGIGNTIYF. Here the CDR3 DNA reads TGTGCCATCACCGACGGAATCGGAAACACCATATATTTT.

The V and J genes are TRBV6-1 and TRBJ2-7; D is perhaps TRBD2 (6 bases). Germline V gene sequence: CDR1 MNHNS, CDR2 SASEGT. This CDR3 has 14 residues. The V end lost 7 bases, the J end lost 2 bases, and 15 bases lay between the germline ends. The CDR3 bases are TGTGCCAGCACGAGAGGTAGCGGAGCCTACGAGCAGTACTTC. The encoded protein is CASTRGSGAYEQYF.

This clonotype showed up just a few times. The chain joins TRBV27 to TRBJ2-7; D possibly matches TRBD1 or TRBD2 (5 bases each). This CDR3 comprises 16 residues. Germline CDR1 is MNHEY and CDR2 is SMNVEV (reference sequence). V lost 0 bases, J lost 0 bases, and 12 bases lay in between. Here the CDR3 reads CASSLSGGSYSYEQYF. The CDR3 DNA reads TGTGCCAGCAGTTTATCTGGGGGATCCTACTCCTACGAGCAGTACTTC.

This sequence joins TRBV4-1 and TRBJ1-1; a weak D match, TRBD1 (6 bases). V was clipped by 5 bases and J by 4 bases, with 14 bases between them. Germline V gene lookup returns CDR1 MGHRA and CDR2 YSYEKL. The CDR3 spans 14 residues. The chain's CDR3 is CASSTPGEATEAFF. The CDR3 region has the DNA TGCGCCAGCAGCACACCAGGGGAGGCCACTGAAGCTTTCTTT.